Below, 24 T cell receptor beta chains from the same sample are listed, as sequenced in a study of T cells in Graves' hyperthyroidism and ophthalmopathy. The investigators amplified TCR beta CDR3 regions from RNA transcripts. The TCR CDR3 was amplified in a first-round RT-PCR using the HTBI primer set. One entry per CDR3 protein, called by TCRdb with MiXCR from the multiplex PCR reads. Of some 500,000 distinct CDR3 sequences in the sample, around 14% were seen once. The sequencing input was blood. These receptors were taken from a woman under 30 with Graves' hyperthyroidism.

This clonotype was observed at least ten times. The V and J genes are TRBV2 and TRBJ2-1; 12 bases align to TRBD2. V shed 6 bases and J 2 bases; nucleotides not matched to a gene: 5. Germline V gene data show CDR1 as SNHLY and CDR2 as FYNNEI. The CDR3 totals 16 residues. CDR3: CASRTSGSSPYNEQFF. In nucleotides, the CDR3 is TGTGCCAGCAGGACTAGCGGGAGCTCCCCCTACAATGAGCAGTTCTTC.

This clonotype appeared a few times. The chain combines TRBV12-3 or TRBV12-4 with TRBJ1-5; a weak D match, TRBD1 (5 bases). Deletions cut 6 bases from V and 5 bases from J, with 8 bases between. This CDR3 is built from 12 residues. The CDR3 bases are TGTGCCAGCAGAGGGGAGGATCAGCCCCAGCATTTT. The encoded protein is CASRGEDQPQHF.

This clonotype was picked up many times. This chain joins TRBV6-1 and TRBJ2-5; D is perhaps TRBD1 (6 bases). The CDR3 is 13 residues long. The germline CDR1 and CDR2 sequences are MNHNS and SASEGT. V was shortened by 6 bases and J by 6 bases, with 14 bases between the two germline ends. The chain's CDR3 is CASRSGDLKTQYF. The CDR3 DNA follows: TGTGCCAGCAGGTCAGGGGATTTAAAGACCCAGTACTTC.

This clonotype was observed many times. The chain employs TRBV6-2 or TRBV6-3 and TRBJ2-7; tentatively, D is TRBD1 (5 bases). The CDR3 has 12 residues. From germline, CDR1 is MNHEY and CDR2 SVGEGT. V lost 8 bases to trimming and J lost 2 bases, with 10 bases between them. CDR3 DNA: TGTGCCAGCTTAAGCAGGGCCTACGAGCAGTACTTC. Its translation is CASLSRAYEQYF.

This clonotype appeared a few times. The chain uses TRBV5-1 and TRBJ2-1; the D is unclear. The germline V gene encodes CDR1 SGHRS and CDR2 YFSETQ. There are 14 residues in the CDR3. Between the trimmed V and J ends, which lost 1 base and 8 bases, there was a span of 13 bases. The CDR3 here is CASSLLGIIDEQFF. Here the CDR3 DNA reads TGCGCCAGCAGCTTGCTGGGTATTATCGATGAGCAGTTCTTC.

The gene calls are TRBV3-1 and TRBJ1-4; D is ambiguous. This CDR3 region has 16 residues. From germline, CDR1 is LGHDT and CDR2 YNNKEL (reference sequence). Trimming took 0 bases from V and 5 from J, leaving 13 bases between them. The DNA for the CDR3 is TGTGCCAGCAGCCAAGATCGAAGGGCCCCGAATGAAAAACTGTTTTTT. Translating gives CASSQDRRAPNEKLFF. Using reference TRBV3-1 and TRBJ1-4 for the parts outside the CDR3, the full variable domain is DTAVSQTPKYLVTQMGNDKSIKCEQNLGHDTMYWYKQDSKKFLKIMFSYNNKELIINETVPNRFSPKSPDKAHLNLHINSLELGDSAVYFCASSQDRRAPNEKLFFGSGTQLSVL.

The chain combines TRBV6-1 with TRBJ2-3; 8 nucleotides align to TRBD2. Germline CDR1 and CDR2: MNHNS and SASEGT. Trimming removed 5 bases from V and 5 bases from J; junction bases left unmatched: 6. The CDR3 sequence is 14 residues long. CDR3 region: CASSSGRGEDTQYF. CDR3 DNA sequence: TGTGCCAGCAGTTCCGGGAGGGGTGAAGATACGCAGTATTTT.

The table lists this clonotype with many counts. The chain is built from TRBV4-1 and TRBJ1-1; D might be TRBD1 (6 bases). CDR1 and CDR2 from the germline V gene are MGHRA and YSYEKL. This CDR3 comprises 14 residues. Trimming shortened V by 3 bases and J by 8 bases, and 16 bases separated the two germline ends. CDR3 protein: CASSHPFSGTEAFF. CDR3 bases: TGCGCCAGCAGCCACCCGTTCTCCGGGACAGAAGCTTTCTTT.

The genes are TRBV20-1 and TRBJ2-7, with TRBD1 identical over 7 bases. The length of the CDR3 is 13 residues. Trimming cost V 4 bases and J 2 bases; bases outside gene matches: 5. The V gene's germline CDR1 is DFQATT and CDR2 SNEGSKA (reference sequence). CDR3 amino acids: CSATQGFPYEQYF. The CDR3 DNA is TGCAGTGCTACACAGGGGTTCCCCTACGAGCAGTACTTC.

The table lists this clonotype with many counts. The genes are TRBV18 and TRBJ2-6; maybe TRBD1 (6 bases). V was cut by 4 bases and J by 2 bases, with 12 bases left in between. The CDR3 loop spans 16 amino acids. Per germline, CDR1 KGHSH and CDR2 LQKENI. The CDR3 region is CASSQPKGAGANVLTF. CDR3 coding DNA: TGTGCCAGCTCACAACCGAAGGGGGCTGGGGCCAACGTCCTGACTTTC.

This clonotype was counted at least ten times. The chain links TRBV19 to TRBJ1-1; 7 bases map to TRBD1. Germline loops: CDR1 LNHDA, CDR2 SQIVND (reference sequence). The CDR3 length is 13 residues. CDR3 in amino acids: CASTQGLNTEAFF. The CDR3 DNA is TGTGCTTCGACACAGGGGTTGAACACTGAAGCTTTCTTT.

The sample holds many counts of this clonotype. For the CDR3, the DNA is TGCAGTGCTAGAGATCCCTCAGCGGGAGGGCCCTCCTACGAGCAGTACTTC. It yields the protein CSARDPSAGGPSYEQYF. V usage is TRBV20-1 and J usage is TRBJ2-7; 10 bases fit TRBD2. CDR1 is DFQATT and CDR2 is SNEGSKA in the germline V gene (reference sequence). The CDR3 length is 17 residues. V lost 0 bases to trimming and J lost 0 bases; unmatched junction nucleotides: 8.

This clonotype came up many times. This chain connects TRBV3-1 to TRBJ1-1; 7 bases are a match to TRBD1. V gave up 0 bases and J gave up 8 bases; unmatched junction bases: 3. The CDR3 contains 13 residues. CDR1 is LGHDT, CDR2 YNNKEL, per germline (reference sequence). CDR3 loop: CASSQEGGREAFF. The DNA for the CDR3 is TGTGCCAGCAGCCAAGAAGGGGGCAGGGAAGCTTTCTTT. Filled out from reference TRBV3-1 and TRBJ1-1, the complete variable domain reads DTAVSQTPKYLVTQMGNDKSIKCEQNLGHDTMYWYKQDSKKFLKIMFSYNNKELIINETVPNRFSPKSPDKAHLNLHINSLELGDSAVYFCASSQEGGREAFFGQGTRLTVV.

This clonotype was seen a few times. The CDR3 region is CASSQADSNQPQHF. CDR3 DNA sequence: TGCGCCAGCAGCCAAGCTGATAGCAATCAGCCCCAGCATTTT. This chain connects TRBV4-1 to TRBJ1-5; D not resolved. This CDR3 has 14 residues. Trimming cost V 1 base and J 0 bases, with 4 bases left between them. Germline V CDR1 and CDR2: MGHRA, YSYEKL.

V gene TRBV9 combines with J gene TRBJ2-2; 8 bases are a match to TRBD2. The ends lost 0 bases at V and 3 bases at J; junction bases unmatched: 1. The CDR3 consists of 15 residues. Per germline, CDR1 SGDLS and CDR2 YYNGEE. The CDR3 spells CASSVGAGDTGELFF. Written as DNA, the CDR3 is TGTGCCAGCAGCGTAGGAGCGGGAGACACCGGGGAGCTGTTTTTT.

The gene calls are TRBV7-8 and TRBJ2-1; TRBD2 matches at 12 bases. This CDR3 is built from 16 residues. Germline trimming cut 3 bases from V and 5 bases from J; bases unmatched to any gene: 5. Germline-derived CDR1 and CDR2 are SGHVS and FQNEAQ. CDR3 residues: CASSFRTSGVDNEQFF. The CDR3 coding sequence is TGTGCCAGCAGCTTCCGGACTAGCGGGGTCGACAATGAGCAGTTCTTC.

This chain joins TRBV7-9 and TRBJ2-1; 8 bases fit TRBD2. Germline V gives CDR1 SEHNR, CDR2 FQNEAQ (reference sequence). After removal of 2 bases from V and 14 bases from J, the junction contained 5 bases not matched to a gene. This CDR3 is 12 amino acids long. The CDR3 reads CASSLRGTREFF. CDR3 bases: TGTGCCAGCAGCTTACGGGGGACTAGGGAGTTCTTC.

This clonotype was counted a few times. This chain links TRBV14 with TRBJ2-1; 9 nucleotides align to TRBD2. The junction had 4 bases not matched to a gene; V was cut back by 4 bases and J by 9 bases. CDR1 is SGHDN and CDR2 is FVKESK in the germline V gene. The CDR3 is made up of 13 amino acids. The CDR3 here is CASSLGLAREQFF. In DNA, the CDR3 is TGTGCCAGCAGCCTGGGACTAGCACGTGAGCAGTTCTTC. The entire variable domain, with the rest obtained from reference TRBV14 and TRBJ2-1, is as follows: EAGVTQFPSHSVIEKGQTVTLRCDPISGHDNLYWYRRVMGKEIKFLLHFVKESKQDESGMPNNRFLAERTGGTYSTLKVQPAELEDSGVYFCASSLGLAREQFFGPGTRLTVL.

This clonotype was seen ten or more times. The rearrangement links TRBV13 to TRBJ2-7; D call uncertain. This CDR3 is 13 amino acids long. V lost 0 bases and J 4 bases, leaving 7 bases between the germline ends. Germline assignment: CDR1 PRHDT and CDR2 FYEKMQ (reference sequence). CDR3 sequence: CASSLGEAYEQYF. CDR3 DNA: TGTGCCAGCAGCTTAGGCGAGGCTTACGAGCAGTACTTC.

In its sample, this clonotype was seen a few times. This sequence joins TRBV19 and TRBJ2-7, with 8 bases matching TRBD2. This CDR3 has 14 residues. CDR1 is LNHDA and CDR2 is SQIVND in the germline V gene (reference sequence). The ends lost 3 bases at V and 4 bases at J; junction bases unmatched: 5. The CDR3 here is CASSMGTRLYEQYF. The CDR3 DNA reads as TGTGCCAGTAGTATGGGGACTAGACTATACGAGCAGTACTTC.

This clonotype was counted many times. This chain connects TRBV19 to TRBJ1-5; D unresolved. Germline V CDR1 and CDR2: LNHDA, SQIVND (reference sequence). Trimming left V 5 bases short and J 0 bases short, with 11 bases between. This CDR3 region has 15 residues. The CDR3 protein is CASSDQPYSNQPQHF. The CDR3 DNA reads as TGTGCCAGTAGTGACCAGCCGTATAGCAATCAGCCCCAGCATTTT.

This clonotype was recorded a few times. The chain links TRBV5-1 to TRBJ2-7; 9 bases fit TRBD1. This CDR3 contains 14 residues. Germline CDR1 and CDR2: SGHRS and YFSETQ. After removal of 4 bases from V and 3 bases from J, the junction contained 5 bases not matched to a gene. CDR3 protein: CASSAGTGNYEQYV. The CDR3 DNA follows: TGCGCCAGCAGCGCCGGGACAGGGAACTACGAGCAGTACGTC.

This clonotype was detected many times. V and J are TRBV20-1 and TRBJ1-5; perhaps TRBD1 as D (6 bases). V lost 0 bases and J lost 3, with 12 bases in between. Per germline, CDR1 DFQATT and CDR2 SNEGSKA (reference sequence). This CDR3 comprises 15 residues. In nucleotides, the CDR3 is TGCAGTGCTAGAGATCGACAGGTCGCCAATCAGCCCCAGCATTTT. This translates into CSARDRQVANQPQHF.

This clonotype occurred many times. J is TRBJ2-4 and V is TRBV2; 9 positions match TRBD1. Germline V gene lookup returns CDR1 SNHLY and CDR2 FYNNEI. V lost 6 bases, J lost 5 bases, and 5 bases stayed unmatched. This CDR3 comprises 14 residues. This CDR3 reads CASRGQGNQNIQYF. Here the CDR3 DNA reads TGTGCCAGCAGAGGACAGGGGAATCAAAACATTCAGTACTTC.